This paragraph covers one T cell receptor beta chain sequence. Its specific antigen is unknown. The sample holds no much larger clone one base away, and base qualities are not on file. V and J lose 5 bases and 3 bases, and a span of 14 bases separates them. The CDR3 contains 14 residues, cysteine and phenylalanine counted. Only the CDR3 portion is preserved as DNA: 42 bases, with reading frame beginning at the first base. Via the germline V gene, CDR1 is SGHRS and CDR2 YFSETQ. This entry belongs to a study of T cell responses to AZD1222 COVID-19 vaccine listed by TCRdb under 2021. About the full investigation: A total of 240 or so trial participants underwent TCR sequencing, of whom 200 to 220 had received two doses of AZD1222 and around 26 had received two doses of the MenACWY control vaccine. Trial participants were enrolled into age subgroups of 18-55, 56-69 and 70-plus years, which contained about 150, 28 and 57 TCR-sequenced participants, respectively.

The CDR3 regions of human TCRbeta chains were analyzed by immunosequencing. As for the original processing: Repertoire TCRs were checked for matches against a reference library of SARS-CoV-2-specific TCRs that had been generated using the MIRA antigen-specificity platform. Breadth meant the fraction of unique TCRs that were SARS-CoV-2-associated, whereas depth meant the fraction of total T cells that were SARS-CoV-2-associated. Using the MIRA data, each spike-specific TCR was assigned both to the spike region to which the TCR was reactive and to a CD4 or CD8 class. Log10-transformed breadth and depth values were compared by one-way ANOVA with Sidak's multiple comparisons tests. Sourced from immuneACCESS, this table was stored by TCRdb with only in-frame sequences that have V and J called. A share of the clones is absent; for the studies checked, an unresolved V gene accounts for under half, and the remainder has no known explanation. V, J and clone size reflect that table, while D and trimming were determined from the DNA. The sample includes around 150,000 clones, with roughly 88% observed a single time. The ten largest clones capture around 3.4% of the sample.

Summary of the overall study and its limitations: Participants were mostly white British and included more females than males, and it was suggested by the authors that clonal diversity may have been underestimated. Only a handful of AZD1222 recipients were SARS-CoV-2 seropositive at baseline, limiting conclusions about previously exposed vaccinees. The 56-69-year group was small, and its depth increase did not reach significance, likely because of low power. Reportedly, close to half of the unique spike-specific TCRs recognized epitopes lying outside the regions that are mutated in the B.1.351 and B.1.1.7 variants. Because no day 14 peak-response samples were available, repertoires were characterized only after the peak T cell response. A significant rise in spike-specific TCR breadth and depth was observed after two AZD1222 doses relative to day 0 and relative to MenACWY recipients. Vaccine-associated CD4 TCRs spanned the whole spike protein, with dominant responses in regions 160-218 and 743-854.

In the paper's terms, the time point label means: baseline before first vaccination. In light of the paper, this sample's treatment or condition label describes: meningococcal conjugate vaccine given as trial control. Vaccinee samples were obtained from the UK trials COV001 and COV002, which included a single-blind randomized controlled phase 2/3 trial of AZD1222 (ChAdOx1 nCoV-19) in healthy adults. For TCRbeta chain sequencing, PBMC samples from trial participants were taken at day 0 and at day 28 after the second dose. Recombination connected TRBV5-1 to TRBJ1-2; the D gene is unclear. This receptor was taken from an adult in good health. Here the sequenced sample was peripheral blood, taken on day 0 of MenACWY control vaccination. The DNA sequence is TGCGCCAGCAGGGATTCGTCGTCCCACTATGGCTACACCTTC. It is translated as CASRDSSSHYGYTF.